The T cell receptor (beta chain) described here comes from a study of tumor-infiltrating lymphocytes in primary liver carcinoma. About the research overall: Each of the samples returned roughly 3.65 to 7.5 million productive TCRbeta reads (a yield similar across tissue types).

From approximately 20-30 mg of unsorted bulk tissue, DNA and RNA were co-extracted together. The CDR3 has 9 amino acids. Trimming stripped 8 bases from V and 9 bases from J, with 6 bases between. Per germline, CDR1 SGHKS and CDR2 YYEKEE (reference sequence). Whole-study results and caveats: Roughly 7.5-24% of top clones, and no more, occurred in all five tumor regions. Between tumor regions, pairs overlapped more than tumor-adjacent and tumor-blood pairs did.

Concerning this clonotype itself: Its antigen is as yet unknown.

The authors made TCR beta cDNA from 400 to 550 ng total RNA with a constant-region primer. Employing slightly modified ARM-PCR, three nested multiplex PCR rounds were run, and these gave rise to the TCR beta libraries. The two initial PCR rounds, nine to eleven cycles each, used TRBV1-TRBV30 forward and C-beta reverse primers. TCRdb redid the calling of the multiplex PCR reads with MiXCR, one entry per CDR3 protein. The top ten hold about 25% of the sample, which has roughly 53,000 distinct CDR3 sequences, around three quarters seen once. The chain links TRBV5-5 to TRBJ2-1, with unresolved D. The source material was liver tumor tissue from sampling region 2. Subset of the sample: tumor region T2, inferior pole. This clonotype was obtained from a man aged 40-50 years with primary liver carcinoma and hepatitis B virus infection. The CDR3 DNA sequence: TGTGCCAGTAACTTTGAGCAGTTCTTC. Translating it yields CASNFEQFF.